The 29 T cell receptor beta chains listed next were all sequenced from one sample in a study of blood T cell repertoires in COVID-19. Repertoires were generated with immunoSEQ multiplex PCR, while TCRdb's copy carries only in-frame clones and drops some. The table has some 260,000 clones, 70% to 90% seen once. The specimen was peripheral blood. The receptors were gathered from a man aged 80 or over with acute or convalescent COVID-19.

This clone was counted a few times. The chain carries TRBV28 and TRBJ2-7, with TRBD2 as a possible D gene (6 bases). Germline V gives CDR1 MDHEN, CDR2 SYDVKM. V was cut by 5 bases and J by 4 bases, with 15 bases left in between. The CDR3 totals 14 residues. CDR3 protein: CASSPWGSGYEQYF. The CDR3 DNA reads TGTGCCAGCAGTCCCTGGGGTAGCGGTTACGAGCAGTACTTC. Supplemented by reference TRBV28 and TRBJ2-7, the full variable domain reads DVKVTQSSRYLVKRTGEKVFLECVQDMDHENMFWYRQDPGLGLRLIYFSYDVKMKEKGDIPEGYSVSREKKERFSLILESASTNQTSMYLCASSPWGSGYEQYFGPGTRLTVT.

J is TRBJ2-1 and V is TRBV7-9, with no clear D. The CDR3 is made up of 16 amino acids. The germline gives CDR1 SEHNR, CDR2 FQNEAQ (reference sequence). Trimming took off 5 bases at V and 9 bases at J, with 23 bases between the two ends. The CDR3 is CASSPPVATPRPEQFF. The CDR3 DNA is TGTGCCAGCAGCCCCCCGGTAGCTACCCCAAGGCCTGAGCAGTTCTTC.

The V call is TRBV28, the J call TRBJ2-7; 7 bases are shared with TRBD1. V gave up 8 bases and J gave up 0 bases; unmatched junction bases: 10. This CDR3 spans 15 amino acids. Germline-derived CDR1 and CDR2 are MDHEN and SYDVKM. The CDR3 loop reads CASYRTGASSYEQYF. The CDR3 bases are TGTGCCAGCTACCGAACAGGGGCGAGCTCCTACGAGCAGTACTTC.

The rearrangement joins TRBV5-1 to TRBJ2-7; D may be TRBD2 (7 bases). V shed 3 bases and J shed 5 bases, with 24 bases lying between them. The germline V gene encodes CDR1 SGHRS and CDR2 YFSETQ. This CDR3 spans 17 amino acids. CDR3 sequence: CASSSGGGSLTAHEQYF. The CDR3 nucleotides are TGCGCCAGCAGCTCGGGGGGCGGTAGCCTAACAGCCCACGAGCAGTACTTC.

This rearrangement joins TRBV7-2 to TRBJ1-2; TRBD1 matches 8 bases. Trimming at V came to 3 bases and at J to 4 bases, leaving 10 bases not matched to a gene. The CDR3 covers 16 residues. From germline, CDR1 is SGHTA and CDR2 FQGNSA. The CDR3 spells CASSFRPSDRGYGYTF. The CDR3 coding sequence is TGTGCCAGCAGCTTTCGGCCCAGTGACAGGGGCTATGGCTACACCTTC.

This clone occurred once. J is TRBJ2-3 and V is TRBV7-2; 7 bases are a match to TRBD1. Germline V gives CDR1 SGHTA, CDR2 FQGNSA. V shed 5 bases and J 3 bases; nucleotides not matched to a gene: 8. There are 15 residues in the CDR3. CDR3 loop: CASSPGPGGTDTQYF. CDR3 nucleotide sequence: TGTGCCAGCAGCCCAGGGCCAGGGGGAACAGATACGCAGTATTTT.

The chain is built from TRBV7-6 and TRBJ1-2; 9 bases line up with TRBD1. Trimming took 5 bases from V and 0 from J; bases not matched to a gene: 4. Germline lookup yields CDR1 SGHVS and CDR2 FNYEAQ. This CDR3 spans 15 amino acids. The CDR3 DNA reads as TGTGCCAGCAGCCCCAGACAGGGGGCTAACTATGGCTACACCTTC. This gives the protein CASSPRQGANYGYTF.

This sequence joins TRBV19 and TRBJ2-1, with a possible D match to TRBD2 (5 bases). Per the germline V gene, CDR1 is LNHDA and CDR2 is SQIVND (reference sequence). The CDR3 totals 15 residues. Deletions cut 5 bases from V and 6 bases from J, with 17 bases between. Here the CDR3 DNA reads TGTGCCAGTAGTCCTGCTGGACTCCGGTCCAATGAGCAGTTCTTC. This translates into CASSPAGLRSNEQFF.

The chain is built from TRBV7-2 and TRBJ2-7, with 7 nucleotides matching TRBD2. The CDR3 is made up of 16 amino acids. The V segment lost 2 bases and the J segment 2 bases; nucleotides outside the gene matches: 9. CDR1 and CDR2 (germline): SGHTA, FQGNSA. CDR3 sequence reads: CASSLQSAGDPYEQYF. The CDR3 region has the DNA TGTGCCAGCAGCTTACAAAGCGCGGGGGACCCCTACGAGCAGTACTTC.

V gene TRBV5-4 combines with J gene TRBJ2-7, with 8 positions matching TRBD2. Germline V gene lookup returns CDR1 SGHNT and CDR2 YYREEE (reference sequence). CDR3 length: 15 residues. Trimming cost V 2 bases and J 0 bases; bases outside gene matches: 4. The CDR3 spells CASSLGSGASYEQYF. CDR3 DNA: TGTGCCAGCAGCTTAGGTAGCGGGGCCTCCTACGAGCAGTACTTC.

This sequence joins TRBV7-9 and TRBJ2-5; possibly TRBD2 for D (5 bases). The CDR3 is 15 amino acids. Germline values: CDR1 SEHNR, CDR2 FQNEAQ (reference sequence). Trimming left V 4 bases short and J 5 bases short, with 17 bases between. CDR3: CASSSAELVSETQYF. The CDR3 nucleotides read TGTGCCAGCAGCTCCGCAGAACTAGTCAGCGAGACCCAGTACTTC. The entire variable domain, with the rest obtained from reference TRBV7-9 and TRBJ2-5, is as follows: DTGVSQNPRHKITKRGQNVTFRCDPISEHNRLYWYRQTLGQGPEFLTYFQNEAQLEKSRLLSDRFSAERPKGSFSTLEIQRTEQGDSAMYLCASSSAELVSETQYFGPGTRLLVL.

The chain recombines TRBV6-6 with TRBJ2-1; TRBD2 matches at 7 bases. Losses at the gene ends were 0 bases for V and 9 bases for J; bases not matched to a gene: 5. CDR1 is MNHNY, CDR2 SVGAGI, per germline (reference sequence). The CDR3 consists of 14 residues. The DNA for the CDR3 is TGTGCCAGCAGTTACTCCGACCCGGGGGGTGAGCAGTTCTTC. Its protein is CASSYSDPGGEQFF.

The chain employs TRBV5-1 and TRBJ2-2, with 11 bases that match TRBD1. CDR3 size: 14 residues. V lost 3 bases and J lost 6; bases outside the gene matches: 1. Germline V CDR1 and CDR2: SGHRS, YFSETQ. The chain's CDR3 is CASSSGQGAGELFF. CDR3 DNA: TGCGCCAGCAGCTCGGGACAGGGGGCCGGGGAGCTGTTTTTT.

V usage is TRBV7-3 and J usage is TRBJ2-1; D is possibly TRBD2 (6 bases). The CDR3 runs 16 residues. CDR1 is SGHTA and CDR2 is FQGTGA in the germline V gene. The ends were cut back, 5 bases at V and 0 bases at J, with 14 bases in the middle. The CDR3 bases are TGTGCCAGCAGCCGGGAGCCAAAGCGCTCCTACAATGAGCAGTTCTTC. Translated: CASSREPKRSYNEQFF.

The chain uses TRBV10-3 and TRBJ2-1; 12 positions agree with TRBD2. Looked up from germline, CDR1 is ENHRY and CDR2 is SYGVKD. V trimming: 1 base; J trimming: 9 bases; junction bases outside the gene matches: 7. This CDR3 is built from 16 residues. The chain's CDR3 is CAISEWGTSGSGEQFF. DNA of the CDR3: TGTGCCATCAGTGAGTGGGGGACTAGCGGGTCGGGTGAGCAGTTCTTC.

This rearrangement joins TRBV19 to TRBJ1-2; 7 nucleotides agree with TRBD1. Germline V gene data show CDR1 as LNHDA and CDR2 as SQIVND (reference sequence). CDR3 length: 14 residues. J lost 1 base, V lost 4 bases, and 3 bases had no gene match. Written as DNA, the CDR3 is TGTGCCAGTAGTACGACAGGGATTAACTATGGCTACACCTTC. Protein sequence: CASSTTGINYGYTF.

The CDR3 coding sequence is TGCGCCAGCACCGGACAGGGGGGTAATGAGCAGTTCTTC. Translation gives CASTGQGGNEQFF. The rearrangement links TRBV5-1 to TRBJ2-1; TRBD1 agrees at 10 bases. In germline, CDR1 is SGHRS, CDR2 YFSETQ. CDR3 length: 13 residues. Unmatched junction bases numbered 4, after V lost 6 bases and J lost 7 bases.

This chain joins TRBV6-6 and TRBJ2-7, with D possibly TRBD2 on 5 matching bases. The germline V gene encodes CDR1 MNHNY and CDR2 SVGAGI (reference sequence). The CDR3 extends over 13 amino acids. Trimming cost V 8 bases and J 2 bases, with 13 bases left between them. For the CDR3, the DNA is TGTGCCAGCCGGCGGGTGGACGCCTACGAGCAGTACTTC. It is translated as CASRRVDAYEQYF.

The V gene is TRBV7-2, the J gene TRBJ1-1; D possibly corresponds to TRBD1 (6 bases). Trimming took off 1 base at V and 6 bases at J, with 12 bases between the two ends. The CDR3 consists of 14 residues. From germline, CDR1 is SGHTA and CDR2 FQGNSA. The CDR3 DNA sequence: TGTGCCAGCAGCTTAGTGCAGGGGATCTCTGAAGCTTTCTTT. This encodes CASSLVQGISEAFF.

This chain links TRBV12-3 or TRBV12-4 with TRBJ2-5, with a weak D call TRBD2 (5 bases). Deletions cut 5 bases from V and 9 bases from J, with 13 bases between. The CDR3 extends over 12 amino acids. The CDR3 nucleotides are TGTGCCAGCAGTCCAAACGGGGTTTCCCAGTACTTC. Protein: CASSPNGVSQYF.

The J gene is TRBJ1-3, the V gene TRBV6-5, with 7 bases lining up with TRBD1. The germline gives CDR1 MNHEY, CDR2 SVGAGI. The CDR3 is 14 residues long. V shed 6 bases and J 3 bases; nucleotides not matched to a gene: 5. CDR3: CASRTTGYGNTIYF. The CDR3 coding sequence is TGTGCCAGCAGGACGACAGGGTATGGAAACACCATATATTTT.

This clone was detected only once. The chain employs TRBV18 and TRBJ2-5; TRBD1 aligns across 7 bases. CDR1 KGHSH and CDR2 LQKENI come from the germline V gene. V gave up 6 bases and J gave up 5 bases; unmatched junction bases: 15. The CDR3 runs to 16 residues. As DNA, the CDR3 is TGTGCCAGCTCCCGGCTGGCAGGGGGTTCGAGTGAGACCCAGTACTTC. This encodes CASSRLAGGSSETQYF.

The chain is built from TRBV29-1 and TRBJ1-2; perhaps TRBD1 as D (5 bases). CDR3 length equals 13 residues. Germline values: CDR1 SQVTM, CDR2 ANQGSEA. Between the trimmed V and J ends, which lost 2 bases and 3 bases, there was a span of 10 bases. CDR3 nucleotides: TGCAGCGTTGAATTGTCAGGGTACTATGGCTACACCTTC. Residues: CSVELSGYYGYTF.

The chain links TRBV19 to TRBJ1-4; 7 positions match TRBD1. In germline, CDR1 is LNHDA, CDR2 SQIVND (reference sequence). Trimming removed 6 bases from V and 3 bases from J; junction bases left unmatched: 7. The CDR3 has 15 residues. The CDR3 region is CASSTRGLANEKLFF. The CDR3 DNA reads TGTGCCAGTAGCACTAGGGGGCTGGCTAATGAAAAACTGTTTTTT.

J is TRBJ1-1 and V is TRBV4-2; weak D call: TRBD1 (5 bases). Looked up from germline, CDR1 is LGHNA and CDR2 is YNFKEQ. This CDR3 comprises 15 residues. V was trimmed by 4 bases and J by 1 base, leaving 13 bases between them. The CDR3 DNA follows: TGTGCCAGCAGCCTATATGGAAGGGGGAACACTGAAGCTTTCTTT. As protein: CASSLYGRGNTEAFF.

V and J are TRBV7-8 and TRBJ2-2; 9 nucleotides match TRBD1. The CDR3 is made up of 16 amino acids. Unmatched junction bases numbered 9, after V lost 4 bases and J lost 6 bases. Germline V CDR1 and CDR2: SGHVS, FQNEAQ. CDR3 bases: TGTGCCAGCAGCTCCCGGGACAGGGTTCTAGCCGGGGAGCTGTTTTTT. This sequence encodes CASSSRDRVLAGELFF.

Regarding this clone: The same CDR3 also results from other DNA sequences found in this sample. CDR3 nucleotides: TGTGCCAGCAGTGGGACAGGTCTGAACACTGAAGCTTTCTTT. It encodes CASSGTGLNTEAFF. The V and J genes are TRBV6-2 or TRBV6-3 and TRBJ1-1, with 8 bases matching TRBD1. CDR3 length: 14 residues. V lost 5 bases and J lost 0; bases outside the gene matches: 2. Germline assignment: CDR1 MNHEY and CDR2 SVGEGT.

The V call is TRBV12-3 or TRBV12-4, the J call TRBJ1-1, with a weak D call TRBD1 (5 bases). Trimming cost V 6 bases and J 6 bases, with 11 bases left between them. The CDR3 totals 12 residues. The CDR3 DNA is TGTGCCAGCAGCCAGGACATATCTGAAGCTTTCTTT. Its protein product is CASSQDISEAFF.

The genes are TRBV5-1 and TRBJ2-2; 7 nucleotides match TRBD1. The length of the CDR3 is 15 residues. Germline CDR1 is SGHRS and CDR2 is YFSETQ. V lost 1 base and J lost 4; bases outside the gene matches: 4. The CDR3, as DNA: TGCGCCAGCAGCTTGCAACAGGGGAGCACCGGGGAGCTGTTTTTT. It codes for CASSLQQGSTGELFF.